The 10 T cell receptor beta chains given below trace back to one sample, sequenced in a study of cytomegalovirus exposure and HLA in healthy donors. Vbeta (60) and Jbeta (13) primers were used in the PCR. Assay used: immunoSEQ multiplex PCR; TCRdb lists only in-frame clones, some missing. The table has about 200,000 clones, approximately 80% seen once; the top ten hold 2.5% to 3%. The sample taken for sequencing was PBMCs. These receptors were collected from a man aged 30-40 years in good health and CMV-seronegative.

This clone turned up a few times. V usage is TRBV10-3 and J usage is TRBJ2-5; TRBD1 matches at 7 bases. This CDR3 has 14 amino acids. The V segment lost 4 bases and the J segment 4 bases; nucleotides outside the gene matches: 6. Germline V CDR1 and CDR2: ENHRY, SYGVKD. Here the CDR3 reads CAISVSKGAETQYF. CDR3 nucleotide sequence: TGTGCCATCAGTGTGTCCAAGGGGGCAGAGACCCAGTACTTC.

The V call is TRBV5-6, the J call TRBJ2-5, with 8 nucleotides matching TRBD1. The closer fit of TRBJ2-7 to the DNA end suggests the J call may be wrong. Germline values: CDR1 SGHDT, CDR2 YYEEEE. The CDR3 runs to 14 residues. DNA for the CDR3: TGTGCCAGCAGCGTGGGGGCGACAGGGGACGAGCAGTACTTC. This codes for CASSVGATGDEQYF.

Notes on this clone: One end of the junction is discordant with germline, which a read error may explain. This chain joins TRBV6-5 and TRBJ2-6; weak D call: TRBD1 (6 bases). The germline CDR1 and CDR2 sequences are MNHEY and SVGAGI. This CDR3 is built from 15 residues. The CDR3 loop reads CASSPGVSGASVLTF. The DNA for the CDR3 is TGTGCCAGCAGTCCAGGGGTTTCTGGGGCCAGCGTCCTGACTTTC.

This clone appeared once. The rearrangement joins TRBV6-1 to TRBJ1-3, with no clear D. The CDR3 contains 13 residues. Germline V gene lookup returns CDR1 MNHNS and CDR2 SASEGT. V gave up 3 bases and J gave up 4 bases, with 7 bases separating them. The CDR3 sequence: CASSEGRGNTIYF. As DNA, the CDR3 is TGTGCCAGCAGTGAGGGCAGGGGAAACACCATATATTTT.

J is TRBJ2-7 and V is TRBV19; D possibly corresponds to TRBD1 (5 bases). Trimming shortened V by 7 bases and J by 0 bases, and 7 bases separated the two germline ends. Germline V gives CDR1 LNHDA, CDR2 SQIVND (reference sequence). The CDR3 has 12 amino acids. CDR3 DNA sequence: TGTGCCAGTAACCAGGGCTCCTACGAGCAGTACTTC. As protein: CASNQGSYEQYF.

The V call is TRBV4-1, the J call TRBJ2-1; 8 bases align to TRBD2. Losses at the gene ends were 1 base for V and 9 bases for J; bases not matched to a gene: 5. The CDR3 runs 14 residues. CDR1 and CDR2 (germline): MGHRA, YSYEKL. The CDR3: CASSQAGGPGEQFF. The DNA for the CDR3 is TGCGCCAGCAGCCAAGCGGGGGGGCCGGGTGAGCAGTTCTTC.

V and J are TRBV15 and TRBJ2-1; D call uncertain. The CDR3 is 14 residues long. Trimming removed 0 bases at V and 0 bases at J, with 3 bases between. Per germline, CDR1 LNHNV and CDR2 YYDKDF (reference sequence). In DNA form, the CDR3 reads TGTGCCACCAGCAGAGATCTCTCCTACAATGAGCAGTTCTTC. This translates into CATSRDLSYNEQFF. Supplemented by reference TRBV15 and TRBJ2-1, the full variable domain reads DAMVIQNPRYQVTQFGKPVTLSCSQTLNHNVMYWYQQKSSQAPKLLFHYYDKDFNNEADTPDNFQSRRPNTSFCFLDIRSPGLGDTAMYLCATSRDLSYNEQFFGPGTRLTVL.

This clone turned up a few times. The chain joins TRBV28 to TRBJ2-2, with 9 bases that match TRBD1. The germline V gene has CDR1 MDHEN and CDR2 SYDVKM. J lost 5 bases, V lost 5 bases, and 6 bases had no gene match. The CDR3 sequence is 15 residues long. CDR3 sequence (DNA): TGTGCCAGCAGTACAGGACAGGGGTGGACCGGGGAGCTGTTTTTT. As protein: CASSTGQGWTGELFF. The full variable domain, rest sourced from reference TRBV28 and TRBJ2-2, is DVKVTQSSRYLVKRTGEKVFLECVQDMDHENMFWYRQDPGLGLRLIYFSYDVKMKEKGDIPEGYSVSREKKERFSLILESASTNQTSMYLCASSTGQGWTGELFFGEGSRLTVL.

This chain joins TRBV5-6 and TRBJ2-5; TRBD2 matches at 10 bases. This CDR3 region has 15 residues. Looked up from germline, CDR1 is SGHDT and CDR2 is YYEEEE. V was pared by 2 bases and J by 0 bases, with 1 base of the junction left unmatched. The CDR3 sequence: CASSFSGGNQETQYF. The DNA for the CDR3 is TGTGCCAGCAGCTTTAGCGGGGGGAACCAAGAGACCCAGTACTTC.

As regards this clone: In the same sample, other DNA sequences code for this CDR3. The J gene is TRBJ1-2, the V gene TRBV19; 7 nucleotides line up with TRBD1. CDR3 length: 15 residues. The germline gives CDR1 LNHDA, CDR2 SQIVND (reference sequence). J lost 0 bases, V lost 2 bases, and 3 bases had no gene match. The CDR3 region is CASSIRQGANYGYTF. The CDR3 DNA is TGTGCCAGTAGTATACGACAGGGAGCTAACTATGGCTACACCTTC. Combining the CDR3 with reference TRBV19 and TRBJ1-2 gives the whole variable domain DGGITQSPKYLFRKEGQNVTLSCEQNLNHDAMYWYRQDPGQGLRLIYYSQIVNDFQKGDIAEGYSVSREKKESFPLTVTSAQKNPTAFYLCASSIRQGANYGYTFGSGTRLTVV.